The 21 T cell receptor gamma chains below were found in one sample sequenced in a study of gamma delta lymphoproliferative disorders and STAT genes. TCRdb redid clone calling on the multiplex PCR reads using CATT. Found here are about 1,200 gamma-chain clones, less than 10% of them singletons; the top ten hold roughly 88%. Sequencing used genomic DNA taken from PBMCs of patients and controls. Sequencing was performed on blood. These receptors all stem from a human donor with gamma-delta T-cell large granular lymphocyte leukemia.

This clone is labeled as medium-sized (0.01 to 0.1%). The limits of the CDR3 on the DNA are not certain, so only TCRdb's listed CDR3 is given. This CDR3 is also generated by other DNA sequences in the sample. The genes are TRGV11 and TRGJP1. TRGV11 is sorted into the ORF group, with uncertain function. From its first to its last residue, the CDR3 has 18 amino acids. The CDR3 region is CTTVPAGLGLRTGWFKIF.

V gene TRGV4 combines with J gene TRGJ1 or TRGJ2. J was trimmed by 7 bases and V by 4 bases; bases with no gene match: 10. The CDR3 consists of 13 residues. The germline gives CDR1 EGSTGY, CDR2 YDSYTSSV. DNA for the CDR3: TGTGCCACCTGGGACGGGCTGGAATATAAGAAACTCTTT. Encoded protein: CATWDGLEYKKLF.

The sample holds a few counts of this clone. The chain has TRGV9 and TRGJ1 or TRGJ2. Germline loops: CDR1 GITISATS, CDR2 ISYDGTV (reference sequence). V lost 9 bases, J lost 11 bases, and 13 bases stayed unmatched. The CDR3 sequence is 11 residues long. The CDR3 loop reads CALVSRAEKLF. The CDR3, as DNA: TGTGCCTTGGTGAGCCGGGCGGAGAAACTCTTT.

In this sample, this clone is medium-sized (0.01 to 0.1%). It is unclear where the CDR3 begins or ends on the DNA, so no DNA is shown, and the CDR3 is as TCRdb lists it. This chain uses TRGV11 with TRGJP2. TRGV11 is labeled an ORF, and its function is uncertain. The CDR3 contains 19 residues when both ends are counted. The CDR3 sequence is CTTVPAGLGTGSSDWIKTF.

This clone is termed medium-sized (0.01 to 0.1%). The gene calls are TRGV10 and TRGJP1. TRGV10 is designated an ORF whose function remains uncertain. Trimming cost V 8 bases and J 6 bases; bases outside gene matches: 7. The CDR3 runs to 13 residues. CDR3 sequence reads: CAAWDYAGWFKIF. CDR3 in DNA: TGTGCTGCGTGGGATTACGCTGGTTGGTTCAAGATATTT.

By sample share, this clone is large. The V gene is TRGV9, the J gene TRGJ1 or TRGJ2. With V trimmed by 2 bases and J by 11 bases, 9 bases remained unmatched. The germline V gene has CDR1 GITISATS and CDR2 ISYDGTV (reference sequence). The CDR3 is 12 amino acids. The CDR3 reads CALWEAGGEKLF. DNA for the CDR3: TGTGCCTTGTGGGAGGCGGGAGGGGAGAAACTCTTT.

This clone is medium-sized (0.01 to 0.1%). A far larger clone is only one base removed, so a read error is likely. Other DNA sequences in the same sample also yield this CDR3. The chain carries TRGV4 and TRGJ1 or TRGJ2. After removal of 0 bases from V and 2 bases from J, the junction contained 10 bases not matched to a gene. The CDR3 has 16 amino acids. In germline, CDR1 is EGSTGY, CDR2 YDSYTSSV. The DNA of the CDR3 is TGTGCCACCTGGGATGGGCCTAGCATGGATTATTATAAGAAACTCTTT. It specifies CATWDGPSMDYYKKLF.

In this sample, this clone turned up a few times. V and J are TRGV11 and TRGJ1 or TRGJ2. TRGV11 is an ORF; its function is uncertain. V lost 1 base, J lost 4 bases, and 13 bases stayed unmatched. The CDR3 covers 17 residues. CDR3 in DNA: TGTGCCTGCTGGATTAGGCAGGGGCAGTGGCTCTATTATAAGAAACTCTTT. It translates to CACWIRQGQWLYYKKLF.

This clone was observed a few times. V and J are TRGV9 and TRGJ1 or TRGJ2. The trim removed 4 bases at V and 0 bases at J, leaving 3 bases unmatched. This CDR3 contains 13 residues. CDR1 is GITISATS and CDR2 is ISYDGTV in the germline V gene (reference sequence). CDR3 nucleotides: TGTGCCTTGTGGGACGGGAATTATTATAAGAAACTCTTT. As protein: CALWDGNYYKKLF.

This clone was seen more than once but under ten times. The genes are TRGV2 and TRGJ1 or TRGJ2. Germline CDR1 is EGSNGY and CDR2 is YDSYNSKV. The J segment lost 5 bases and the V segment lost 0 bases, leaving 4 bases of the junction unmatched. CDR3 length: 13 residues. DNA for the CDR3: TGTGCCACCTGGGACGGGCGGCATTATAAGAAACTCTTT. It encodes CATWDGRHYKKLF.

The CDR3 protein is CATWDVPNYYKKLF. In nucleotides, the CDR3 is TGTGCCACCTGGGACGTCCCTAATTATTATAAGAAACTCTTT. The J gene is TRGJ1 or TRGJ2, the V gene TRGV2. The CDR3 contains 14 residues. Germline trimming cut 2 bases from V and 1 base from J; bases unmatched to any gene: 5. Germline assignment: CDR1 EGSNGY and CDR2 YDSYNSKV.

The sample holds a few counts of this clone. This rearrangement joins TRGV10 to TRGJP1. TRGV10 is an open reading frame, and its role is uncertain. The CDR3 totals 20 residues. The V segment lost 8 bases and the J segment 6 bases; nucleotides outside the gene matches: 28. The DNA for the CDR3 is TGTGCTGCGTGGGATTGGATAAGGTGGATTGGGCAGGGCTCTGGTTGGTTCAAGATATTT. This codes for CAAWDWIRWIGQGSGWFKIF.

This sequence joins TRGV3 and TRGJ1 or TRGJ2. CDR1 VTNTFY and CDR2 YDVSTARD come from the germline V gene (reference sequence). The V and J ends lost 1 base and 1 base, in that order; junction bases with no gene match: 7. This CDR3 comprises 15 residues. The CDR3 nucleotides read TGTGCCACCTGGGACAGACTTCCTAATTATTATAAGAAACTCTTT. Translated: CATWDRLPNYYKKLF.

In this sample, this clone turned up many times. The chain carries TRGV2 and TRGJ1 or TRGJ2. CDR3 length: 14 amino acids. Germline lookup yields CDR1 EGSNGY and CDR2 YDSYNSKV. Trimming cost V 0 bases and J 3 bases; bases outside gene matches: 5. The CDR3 DNA follows: TGTGCCACCTGGGACGGGCCGGCTTATTATAAGAAACTCTTT. Amino acid sequence: CATWDGPAYYKKLF.

This clone is medium-sized. V is TRGV11 and J is TRGJP2. TRGV11 is an open reading frame, and its role is uncertain. The CDR3 has 15 residues. V lost 0 bases and J lost 2; bases outside the gene matches: 0. CDR3 sequence (DNA): TGTGCCTGCTGGATTAGGCACAGTAGTGATTGGATCAAGACGTTT. Translating gives CACWIRHSSDWIKTF.

This clone is medium-sized (0.01 to 0.1%) within its sample. TCRdb records a much larger clone's protein for this DNA, with a difference at residue 4 that likely arises from a read error; the protein given is the translation of the DNA. The chain uses TRGV4 and TRGJ1 or TRGJ2. Per germline, CDR1 EGSTGY and CDR2 YDSYTSSV. This CDR3 is 16 amino acids long. DNA of the CDR3: TGTGCCACCCGGGACGGGCCTAGCATGGATTATTATAAGAAACTCTTT. Its translation: CATRDGPSMDYYKKLF.

By share, this clone ranks as hyperexpanded. Other nucleotide sequences from this sample produce the same CDR3. The chain recombines TRGV9 with TRGJ1 or TRGJ2. This CDR3 is 10 amino acids long. CDR1 is GITISATS, CDR2 ISYDGTV, per germline (reference sequence). V gave up 0 bases and J gave up 12 bases; unmatched junction bases: 2. This CDR3 reads CALWEVWKLF. CDR3 coding DNA: TGTGCCTTGTGGGAGGTGTGGAAACTCTTT.

This clone was recorded a few times. V gene TRGV10 combines with J gene TRGJ1 or TRGJ2. TRGV10 is known as an ORF, though its function is uncertain. This CDR3 region has 11 residues. J gave up 11 bases and V 8 bases, and 10 bases lay outside the gene matches. CDR3 coding DNA: TGTGCTGCGTGGGATTATAGACAGAAACTCTTT. Encoded protein: CAAWDYRQKLF.

This clone is medium-sized. The rearrangement links TRGV10 to TRGJ1 or TRGJ2. TRGV10 is annotated as an ORF whose role is uncertain. The CDR3 sequence is 17 residues long. J lost 2 bases, V lost 8 bases, and 19 bases had no gene match. This chain's CDR3 is CAAWHHPSLPDYYKKLF. The CDR3 DNA is TGTGCTGCGTGGCACCACCCCTCTTTACCTGATTATTATAAGAAACTCTTT.

Sample share makes this clone medium-sized. A far larger clone is only one base removed, so a read error is likely. Other nucleotide sequences from this sample produce the same CDR3. The chain links TRGV4 to TRGJ1 or TRGJ2. CDR1 EGSTGY and CDR2 YDSYTSSV come from the germline V gene. The CDR3 runs to 16 residues. The CDR3 nucleotides are TGTGCCACCTGGGACGGGCCTAGCATGGATTATTATAAGAAACTCTTC. Translated, it gives CATWDGPSMDYYKKLF.

By share of the sample, this clone is medium-sized. This chain connects TRGV11 to TRGJ1 or TRGJ2. TRGV11 is marked as an open reading frame, function uncertain. The V segment lost 4 bases and the J segment 0 bases; nucleotides outside the gene matches: 6. There are 15 residues in the CDR3. DNA of the CDR3: TGTGCCTGCTGGATTAGTAGTATGAATTATTATAAGAAACTCTTT. This translates into CACWISSMNYYKKLF.